This T cell receptor (beta chain) comes out of a study of T cells in Graves' hyperthyroidism and ophthalmopathy. Clinical symptoms, serum thyroxine, TRAb, thyroid ultrasound and orbital computed tomography informed diagnoses. Initially, at the first diagnosis of hyperthyroidism and before any ophthalmopathy symptoms, blood was sampled. The PBMCs had their origin in approximately 10 ml of fresh peripheral blood. The study, taken as a whole, reports: Peripheral blood also featured most of the thyroid clonotypes expanded above 0.001.

What was amplified from RNA transcripts were TCR beta CDR3 regions. First-round RT-PCR targeting the TCR CDR3 was performed with the HTBI primer set. TCRdb re-analysed the multiplex PCR reads in MiXCR, keeping a single row per CDR3 protein. The table includes approximately 260,000 distinct CDR3 sequences, around 15% detected once. The length of the CDR3 is 15 residues. CDR1 is LNHDA, CDR2 SQIVND, per germline (reference sequence). V dropped 5 bases and J dropped 0; count of bases not matched to a gene: 4. This clonotype was found a few times. Its antigen remains unknown. This clonotype was sampled from a woman between 50 and 59 years old with Graves' hyperthyroidism that later progressed to Graves' ophthalmopathy. The chain combines TRBV19 with TRBJ2-1, with 7 bases aligning to TRBD2. Sequencing was carried out using blood. The CDR3, as DNA: TGTGCCAGTAGTTCCCGGACTAGCTCCTACAATGAGCAGTTCTTC. As protein: CASSSRTSSYNEQFF.